One T cell receptor (beta chain) is described in this entry. What it binds is not known. This record comes from a study of response to subunit inactivated influenza vaccine. Study-wide results and limits: Authors suggested that a seasonal influenza vaccination recruits few new T cells each time.

TCRdb itself ran the RT-PCR reads through MiXCR, one entry per CDR3 protein. The table shows hundreds of thousands of distinct CDR3 sequences, with approximately 13% occurring only once. The material was PBMCs from blood, obtained about 14 days before vaccination. This receptor was taken from a man aged 50 to 59 who received an inactivated influenza vaccine.

CDR3 sequence: CASSLEGESYEQYF. As DNA, the CDR3 is TGTGCCAGCAGTTTAGAAGGAGAGAGCTACGAGCAGTACTTC. This rearrangement joins TRBV12-3 or TRBV12-4 to TRBJ2-7; unclear D gene. The CDR3 runs 14 residues. Trimming removed 1 base at V and 3 bases at J, with 10 bases between.